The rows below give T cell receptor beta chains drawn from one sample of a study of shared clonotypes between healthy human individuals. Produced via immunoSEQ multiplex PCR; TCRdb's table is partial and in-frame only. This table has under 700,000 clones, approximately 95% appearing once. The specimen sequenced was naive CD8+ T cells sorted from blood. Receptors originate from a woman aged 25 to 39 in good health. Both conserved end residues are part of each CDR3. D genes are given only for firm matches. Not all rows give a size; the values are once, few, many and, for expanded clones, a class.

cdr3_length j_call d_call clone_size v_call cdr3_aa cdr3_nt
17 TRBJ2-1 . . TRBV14 CASSRVRVGVPYNEQFF TGTGCCAGCAGCCGCGTCCGGGTCGGGGTCCCCTACAATGAGCAGTTCTTC
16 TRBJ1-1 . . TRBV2 CASSETLDYMNTEAFF TGTGCCAGCAGTGAGACGCTGGATTACATGAACACTGAAGCTTTCTTT
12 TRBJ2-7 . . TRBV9 CASSVPPGEQYF TGTGCCAGCAGCGTTCCCCCAGGCGAGCAGTACTTC
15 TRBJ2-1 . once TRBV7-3 CASSLGLAMYNEQFF TGTGCCAGCAGCTTAGGGCTAGCAATGTACAATGAGCAGTTCTTC
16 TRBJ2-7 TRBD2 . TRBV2 CASSPPTSGRHYEQYF TGTGCCAGTTCCCCGCCCACTAGCGGAAGACATTACGAGCAGTACTTC
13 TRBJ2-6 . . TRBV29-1 CSVASLGANVLTF TGCAGCGTCGCAAGTCTTGGGGCCAACGTCCTGACTTTC
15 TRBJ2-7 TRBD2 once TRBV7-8 CASSLIGREGYEQYF TGTGCCAGCAGCTTAATTGGGCGGGAGGGCTACGAGCAGTACTTC
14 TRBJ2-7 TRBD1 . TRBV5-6 CASSADRGLYEQYF TGTGCCAGCAGCGCGGACAGGGGGCTCTACGAGCAGTACTTC
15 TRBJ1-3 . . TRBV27 CASSLSRGSGNTIYF TGTGCCAGCAGTTTATCCCGGGGGTCTGGAAACACCATATATTTT
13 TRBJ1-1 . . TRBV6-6 CASSYDRNTEAFF TGTGCCAGCAGTTACGACAGGAACACTGAAGCTTTCTTT
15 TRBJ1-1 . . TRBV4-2 CASSQEVRGPTEAFF TGTGCCAGCAGCCAAGAAGTCAGGGGCCCCACTGAAGCTTTCTTT
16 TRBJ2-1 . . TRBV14 CASSQVGGAGYNEQFF TGTGCCAGCAGCCAAGTGGGCGGAGCGGGCTACAATGAGCAGTTCTTC
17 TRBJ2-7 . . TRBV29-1 CSVETGVRGTSGYEQYF TGCAGCGTTGAGACGGGTGTCCGTGGGACCTCCGGCTACGAGCAGTACTTC
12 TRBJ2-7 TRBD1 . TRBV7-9 CASSLDRGPPYF TGTGCCAGCAGCTTAGACAGGGGCCCTCCGTACTTC
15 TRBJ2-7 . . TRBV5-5 CASSPGTGGGYEQYF TGTGCCAGCAGCCCGGGCACAGGGGGAGGGTACGAGCAGTACTTC
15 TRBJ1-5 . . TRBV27 CASSQGAGTNQPQHF TGTGCCAGCAGCCAAGGGGCAGGGACCAATCAGCCCCAGCATTTT